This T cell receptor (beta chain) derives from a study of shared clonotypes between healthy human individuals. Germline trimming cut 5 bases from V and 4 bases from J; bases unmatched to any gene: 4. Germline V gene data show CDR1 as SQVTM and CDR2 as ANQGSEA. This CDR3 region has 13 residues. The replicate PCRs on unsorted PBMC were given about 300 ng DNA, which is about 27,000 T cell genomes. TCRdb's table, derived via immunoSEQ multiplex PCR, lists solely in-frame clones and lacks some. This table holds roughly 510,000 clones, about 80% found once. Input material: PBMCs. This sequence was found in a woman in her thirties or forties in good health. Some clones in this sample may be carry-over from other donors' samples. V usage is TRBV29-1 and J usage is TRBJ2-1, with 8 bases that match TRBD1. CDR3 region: CSVRTGPYNEQFF. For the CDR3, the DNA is TGCAGCGTTCGGACAGGGCCGTACAATGAGCAGTTCTTC.